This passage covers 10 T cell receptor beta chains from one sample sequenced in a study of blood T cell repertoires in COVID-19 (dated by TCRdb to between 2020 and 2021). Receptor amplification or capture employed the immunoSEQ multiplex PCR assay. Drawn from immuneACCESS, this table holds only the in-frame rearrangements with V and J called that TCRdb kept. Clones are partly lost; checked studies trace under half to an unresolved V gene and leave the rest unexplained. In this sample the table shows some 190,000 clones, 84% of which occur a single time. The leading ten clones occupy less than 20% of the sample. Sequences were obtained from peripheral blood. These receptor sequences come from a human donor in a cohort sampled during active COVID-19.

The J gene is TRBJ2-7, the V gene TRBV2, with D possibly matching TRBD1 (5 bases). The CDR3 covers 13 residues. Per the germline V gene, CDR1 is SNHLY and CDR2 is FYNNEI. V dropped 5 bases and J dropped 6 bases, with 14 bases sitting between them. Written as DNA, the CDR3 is TGTGCCAGCAGTCATGAAGACAGAGGCGAGCAGTACGTC. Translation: CASSHEDRGEQYV.

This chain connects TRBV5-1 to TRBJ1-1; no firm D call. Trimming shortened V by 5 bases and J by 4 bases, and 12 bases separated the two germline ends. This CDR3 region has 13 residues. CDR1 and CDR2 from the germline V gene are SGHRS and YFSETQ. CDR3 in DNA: TGCGCCAGCAGGAACGCGGGTAGCACTGAAGCTTTCTTT. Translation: CASRNAGSTEAFF.

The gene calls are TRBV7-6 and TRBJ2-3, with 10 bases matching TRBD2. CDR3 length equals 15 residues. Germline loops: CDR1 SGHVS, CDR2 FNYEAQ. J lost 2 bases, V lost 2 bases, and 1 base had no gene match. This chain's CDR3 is CASSLLAGDTDTQYF. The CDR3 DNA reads TGTGCCAGCAGCTTACTAGCGGGGGACACAGATACGCAGTATTTT.

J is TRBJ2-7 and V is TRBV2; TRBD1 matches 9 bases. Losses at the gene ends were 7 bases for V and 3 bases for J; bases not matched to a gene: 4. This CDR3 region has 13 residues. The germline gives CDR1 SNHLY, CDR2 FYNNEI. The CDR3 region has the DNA TGTGCCAGCAACTCGGGACAGGGCTACGAGCAGTACGTC. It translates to CASNSGQGYEQYV.

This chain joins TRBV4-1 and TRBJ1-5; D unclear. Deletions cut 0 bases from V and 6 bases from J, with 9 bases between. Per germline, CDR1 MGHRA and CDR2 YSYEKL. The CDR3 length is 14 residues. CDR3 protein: CASSQDRRGQPQHF. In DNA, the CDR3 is TGCGCCAGCAGCCAAGATCGGCGAGGTCAGCCCCAGCATTTT.

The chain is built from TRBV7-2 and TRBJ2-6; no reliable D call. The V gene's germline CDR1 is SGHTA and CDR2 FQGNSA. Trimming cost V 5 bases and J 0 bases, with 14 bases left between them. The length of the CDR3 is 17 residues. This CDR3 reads CASSPRLRYSGANVLTF. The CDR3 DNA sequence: TGTGCCAGCAGCCCAAGGTTGCGGTACTCTGGGGCCAACGTCCTGACTTTC.

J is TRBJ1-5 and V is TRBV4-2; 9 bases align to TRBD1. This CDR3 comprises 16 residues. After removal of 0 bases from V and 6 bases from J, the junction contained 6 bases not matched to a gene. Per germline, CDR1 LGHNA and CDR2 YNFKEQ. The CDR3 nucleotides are TGTGCCAGCAGCCAAGACGGGACAGGGTTCAGTCAGCCCCAGCATTTT. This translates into CASSQDGTGFSQPQHF.

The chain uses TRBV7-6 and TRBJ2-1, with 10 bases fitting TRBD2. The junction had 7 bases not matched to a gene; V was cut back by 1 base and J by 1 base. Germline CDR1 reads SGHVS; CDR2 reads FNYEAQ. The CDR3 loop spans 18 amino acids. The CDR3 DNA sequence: TGTGCCAGCAGCTTAGGGCTAGCGGGAGTACGATCCTACAATGAGCAGTTCTTC. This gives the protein CASSLGLAGVRSYNEQFF.

The CDR3, as DNA: TGTGCCAGCAGCCCATCCAGCGGGAGGGCCCCCGAGCAGTACTTC. It is translated as CASSPSSGRAPEQYF. The rearrangement uses TRBV7-2 and TRBJ2-7; TRBD2 matches at 10 bases. Germline CDR1 and CDR2: SGHTA and FQGNSA. The CDR3 is 15 amino acids. V lost 5 bases and J lost 6; bases outside the gene matches: 10.

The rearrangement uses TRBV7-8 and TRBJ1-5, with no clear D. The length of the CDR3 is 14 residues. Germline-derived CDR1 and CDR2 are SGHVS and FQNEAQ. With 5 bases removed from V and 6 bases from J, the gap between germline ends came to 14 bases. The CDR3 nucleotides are TGTGCCAGCAGCAGATTAGTTCCCTTTCAGCCCCAGCATTTT. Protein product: CASSRLVPFQPQHF.